The 17 T cell receptor beta chains below were found in one sample sequenced in a study of CD8 T cells in ankylosing spondylitis. Overall study results and limits: Typical of ankylosing spondylitis blood, it appeared, was a TCR beta motif of under 10 highly homologous variants.

Their antigen targets remain unknown. TCRdb analysed the 5' RACE reads with MiXCR anew, one entry per CDR3 protein. The table has some 840,000 distinct CDR3 sequences, approximately 10% seen once. The sequenced sample consisted of blood, either unsorted or a sorted T cell fraction (not recorded which). All receptors derive from a male donor with ankylosing spondylitis.

This clonotype was seen repeatedly, ten times or more. V usage is TRBV20-1 and J usage is TRBJ2-2; D possibly corresponds to TRBD2 (6 bases). Trimming stripped 0 bases from V and 1 base from J, with 18 bases between. This CDR3 spans 18 amino acids. Germline values: CDR1 DFQATT, CDR2 SNEGSKA (reference sequence). The CDR3 DNA reads as TGCAGTGCTAGAGATCCGGCTAGAGGGACTGGGAACACCGGGGAGCTGTTTTTT. Translation: CSARDPARGTGNTGELFF.

V is TRBV9 and J is TRBJ1-2; D is perhaps TRBD1 (6 bases). The germline V gene encodes CDR1 SGDLS and CDR2 YYNGEE. Between the trimmed V and J ends, which lost 1 base and 2 bases, there was a span of 15 bases. The CDR3 sequence is 16 residues long. The CDR3 DNA reads as TGTGCCAGCAGCGTAAACAGGGAGTACATGAACTATGGCTACACCTTC. It specifies CASSVNREYMNYGYTF.

This clonotype was counted only a few times. The rearrangement links TRBV7-9 to TRBJ1-1; D remains unclear. The germline V and J ends were trimmed by 5 bases and 7 bases, with 14 bases remaining between them. The CDR3 is 13 amino acids. Germline lookup yields CDR1 SEHNR and CDR2 FQNEAQ (reference sequence). The CDR3 bases are TGTGCCAGCAGCCTCTATGAGAGGCTTGAAGCTTTCTTT. Translation: CASSLYERLEAFF.

This clonotype has at least ten counts. The chain employs TRBV2 and TRBJ2-2; D uncertain. The V and J ends lost 6 bases and 4 bases respectively, with 18 bases between them. Per the germline V gene, CDR1 is SNHLY and CDR2 is FYNNEI. This CDR3 comprises 16 residues. The CDR3 is CASRGSIWHLTGELFF. In DNA, the CDR3 is TGTGCCAGCAGAGGATCGATTTGGCATCTCACCGGGGAGCTGTTTTTT.

The sample holds a few counts of this clonotype. The chain joins TRBV4-3 to TRBJ2-5; the match to TRBD2 covers 12 bases. V lost 5 bases and J lost 4; bases outside the gene matches: 5. Germline CDR1 and CDR2: LGHNA and YSLEER. The CDR3 covers 15 residues. This CDR3 reads CASSASGRAGETQYF. DNA of the CDR3: TGCGCCAGCAGCGCTAGCGGGAGGGCCGGAGAGACCCAGTACTTC.

The V and J genes are TRBV10-3 and TRBJ2-1, with D hard to call. CDR1 and CDR2 (germline): ENHRY, SYGVKD. Trimming removed 3 bases from V and 0 bases from J, with 6 bases in between. The CDR3 loop spans 14 amino acids. The CDR3 coding sequence is TGTGCCATCAGTGACCGCGGCTCCTACAATGAGCAGTTCTTC. As protein: CAISDRGSYNEQFF.

The chain joins TRBV10-3 to TRBJ2-3; the D is unclear. The length of the CDR3 is 14 residues. CDR1 ENHRY and CDR2 SYGVKD come from the germline V gene. With 10 bases removed from V and 2 bases from J, the gap between germline ends came to 16 bases. CDR3 in amino acids: CATCKKGYTDTQYF. CDR3 in DNA: TGTGCCACCTGTAAAAAGGGTTACACAGATACGCAGTATTTT.

This clonotype was counted only a few times. This chain joins TRBV12-5 and TRBJ1-2; D gene unclear. V lost 6 bases, J lost 8 bases, and 19 bases lay in between. The CDR3 totals 14 residues. The germline CDR1 and CDR2 sequences are LGHNT and FRNRAP. The CDR3 coding sequence is TGTGCTAGTGGCCCTGGAGAGCCCTCCCGCGGCTACACCTTC. Translated, it gives CASGPGEPSRGYTF. Variable domain in full (rest from reference TRBV12-5 and TRBJ1-2): DARVTQTPRHKVTEMGQEVTMRCQPILGHNTVFWYRQTMMQGLELLAYFRNRAPLDDSGMPKDRFSAEMPDATLATLKIQPSEPRDSAVYFCASGPGEPSRGYTFGSGTRLTVV.

This clonotype was seen repeatedly, ten times or more. This chain uses TRBV29-1 with TRBJ2-7; the D is unclear. The CDR3 is 13 amino acids. Germline assignment: CDR1 SQVTM and CDR2 ANQGSEA. Trimming cost V 5 bases and J 1 base, with 12 bases left between them. CDR3 nucleotide sequence: TGCAGCGTTATAGAAGGGCCGTCCTACGAGCAGTACTTC. Encoded protein: CSVIEGPSYEQYF.

This clonotype was picked up a small number of times. V is TRBV7-9 and J is TRBJ2-3; 7 nucleotides agree with TRBD1. The CDR3 contains 14 residues. CDR1 is SEHNR and CDR2 is FQNEAQ in the germline V gene (reference sequence). V dropped 6 bases and J dropped 2; count of bases not matched to a gene: 5. CDR3 sequence (DNA): TGTGCCAGCAGTTACGGACAGGTCACAGATACGCAGTATTTT. Translating it yields CASSYGQVTDTQYF.

The CDR3, as DNA: TGTGCCAGCAGTTATTGGGGGAGCGGGAGAAACTACGAGCAGTACTTC. Translation: CASSYWGSGRNYEQYF. V and J are TRBV6-5 and TRBJ2-7, with TRBD2 matching over 8 bases. The V and J ends lost 3 bases and 3 bases, in that order; junction bases with no gene match: 10. The CDR3 runs 16 residues. Looked up from germline, CDR1 is MNHEY and CDR2 is SVGAGI.

The table lists this clonotype with a few counts. The V call is TRBV28, the J call TRBJ2-1; 10 bases are shared with TRBD1. The CDR3 length is 16 residues. The germline CDR1 and CDR2 sequences are MDHEN and SYDVKM. V trimming: 5 bases; J trimming: 6 bases; junction bases outside the gene matches: 10. CDR3 amino acids: CASSGPDRGQANEQFF. The DNA of the CDR3 is TGTGCCAGCAGTGGACCCGACAGGGGGCAAGCCAATGAGCAGTTCTTC.

This clonotype occurred many times. The chain carries TRBV5-1 and TRBJ2-7; D is unclear. Germline CDR1 is SGHRS and CDR2 is YFSETQ. The V end lost 4 bases, the J end lost 2 bases, and 10 bases lay between the germline ends. The CDR3 spans 13 residues. The CDR3 region is CASSQVLTYEQYF. The CDR3, as DNA: TGCGCCAGCAGCCAGGTCCTAACCTACGAGCAGTACTTC.

The J gene is TRBJ2-7, the V gene TRBV6-2 or TRBV6-3; TRBD2 aligns across 11 bases. V was pared by 2 bases and J by 3 bases, with 3 bases of the junction left unmatched. CDR3 size: 15 residues. Germline V gives CDR1 MNHEY, CDR2 SVGEGT. This CDR3 reads CASSYGGLAGYEQYF. The DNA of the CDR3 is TGTGCCAGCAGTTACGGAGGACTAGCGGGCTACGAGCAGTACTTC.

This clonotype was seen at least ten times. The DNA of the CDR3 is TGCGCCAGCAGCTTGGGTGGGATCGACGAAAAACTGTTTTTT. Translation: CASSLGGIDEKLFF. The chain recombines TRBV5-1 with TRBJ1-4; D call uncertain. CDR1 SGHRS and CDR2 YFSETQ come from the germline V gene. The V and J ends lost 0 bases and 8 bases respectively, with 11 bases between them. This CDR3 is built from 14 residues. Supplemented by reference TRBV5-1 and TRBJ1-4, the full variable domain reads KAGVTQTPRYLIKTRGQQVTLSCSPISGHRSVSWYQQTPGQGLQFLFEYFSETQRNKGNFPGRFSGRQFSNSRSEMNVSTLELGDSALYLCASSLGGIDEKLFFGSGTQLSVL.

The chain recombines TRBV24-1 with TRBJ1-2, with 7 bases that match TRBD1. The J segment lost 6 bases and the V segment lost 3 bases, leaving 9 bases of the junction unmatched. Germline V gene lookup returns CDR1 KGHDR and CDR2 SFDVKD. There are 15 residues in the CDR3. The CDR3 coding sequence is TGTGCCACCAGTGATCCCGGACAGGTGGTAAATGGCTACACCTTC. Protein: CATSDPGQVVNGYTF.

The chain carries TRBV7-2 and TRBJ2-2; tentative D call: TRBD2 (6 bases). Germline CDR1 reads SGHTA; CDR2 reads FQGNSA. The germline V and J ends were trimmed by 8 bases and 3 bases, with 13 bases remaining between them. This CDR3 has 14 amino acids. The CDR3 coding sequence is TGTGCCAGCCAAACCCGGAGGGACACCGGGGAGCTGTTTTTT. It encodes CASQTRRDTGELFF.